This is a list of T cell receptor beta chains from one sample in a study of blood T cell repertoires in COVID-19. Only in-frame clones appear in the TCRdb table, and some are missing; sequencing was by immunoSEQ multiplex PCR. This table holds 250,000 or so clones, roughly 85% found once. The sequencing input was PBMCs or T cells enriched from blood (not recorded which). Receptor source: a woman in her thirties or forties who had been exposed to COVID-19. CDR3s include the opening cysteine and the closing phenylalanine or tryptophan. A D gene is named only where the DNA matches it firmly. Some rows mark clone size as missing; the rest say once, few, many or name a class of expanded clone.

clone_size,j_call,cdr3_length,d_call,v_call,cdr3_nt,cdr3_aa
NA,TRBJ1-2,17,NA,TRBV10-3,TGTGCCATCAGTGAACCCCCGCAGGGGCGAACTAACTATGGCTACACCTTC,CAISEPPQGRTNYGYTF
NA,TRBJ1-6,13,NA,TRBV12-3/TRBV12-4,TGTGCCGCCCGGGCCCCGGGGAATTCACCCCTCCACTTT,CAARAPGNSPLHF
NA,TRBJ1-4,16,TRBD1,TRBV5-1,TGCGCCAGCAGCTTAAACCGGGCACAGGGGAATGAAAAACTGTTTTTT,CASSLNRAQGNEKLFF
NA,TRBJ1-5,19,NA,TRBV7-9,TGTGCCAGCAGCTTAGCTGGCGGCGGTTCCTTGATTAGCAATCAGCCCCAGCATTTT,CASSLAGGGSLISNQPQHF
NA,TRBJ1-1,15,TRBD1,TRBV7-2,TGTGCCAGCAGCTTACTTCCGACAGGGGGGACTGAAGCTTTCTTT,CASSLLPTGGTEAFF
NA,TRBJ1-3,17,NA,TRBV5-1,TGCGCCAGCAGCTTGAAGGGGCTGGAATCCTCTGGAAACACCATATATTTT,CASSLKGLESSGNTIYF
NA,TRBJ2-2,13,TRBD1,TRBV3-1/TRBV3-2,TGTGCCAGCAGCCCACAGGGGTCCGGGGAGCTGTTTTTT,CASSPQGSGELFF
few,TRBJ1-6,14,NA,TRBV24-1,TGTGCCACCAGTGATCTTTCGGATAATTCACCCCTCCACTTT,CATSDLSDNSPLHF
NA,TRBJ1-6,14,TRBD1,TRBV6-4,TGTGCCAGCAGTCCAGACAGGGCGATTGCACCCCTCCACTTT,CASSPDRAIAPLHF
NA,TRBJ2-7,15,TRBD2,TRBV10-3,TGTGCCATCAGAACGGGACTAGCGGGGGTGGACGAGCAGTACTTC,CAIRTGLAGVDEQYF
NA,TRBJ1-3,11,NA,TRBV20-1,TGCAGTGCTAGAGGTAGAGACACCATATATTTT,CSARGRDTIYF
NA,TRBJ2-7,14,TRBD2,TRBV5-6,TGTGCCAGCACCCCGGGGGGGGTCCTCTACGAGCAGTACTTC,CASTPGGVLYEQYF
NA,TRBJ2-1,12,NA,TRBV6-6,TGTGCCAGCAGGCCCCTTTTTGGCGAGCAGTTCTTC,CASRPLFGEQFF
few,TRBJ1-5,16,NA,TRBV7-8,TGTGCCAGCAGCGCCCGCCGGTTGGTAGCAAATCAGCCCCAGCATTTT,CASSARRLVANQPQHF
NA,TRBJ1-5,16,TRBD1,TRBV19,TGTGCCAGTAGTTTTCAAACCGGACAGGGGAATCAGCCCCAGCATTTT,CASSFQTGQGNQPQHF
NA,TRBJ1-1,13,NA,TRBV6-5,TGTGCCATCACGGGGGGCTGGAACACTGAAGCTTTCTTT,CAITGGWNTEAFF
NA,TRBJ2-1,13,NA,TRBV19,TGTGCCAGTAGTATCGGGATGGCGGGGGAGCAGTTCTTC,CASSIGMAGEQFF
NA,TRBJ2-2,16,NA,TRBV4-2,TGTGCCAGCAGTCACGAGCCCGGGGCGAACACCGGGGAGCTGTTTTTT,CASSHEPGANTGELFF
NA,TRBJ1-1,15,NA,TRBV6-5,TGTGCCAGCAGTCCAGACCCGGGGTGGAGCACTGAAGCTTTCTTT,CASSPDPGWSTEAFF
NA,TRBJ1-2,16,NA,TRBV9,TGTGCCAGCAGCGAGGGTTCTAGGGGTCTGGACTATGGCTACACCTTC,CASSEGSRGLDYGYTF
few,TRBJ2-7,15,TRBD1,TRBV5-1,TGCGCCAGCAGTGTGGCAGGGGGCGGTGGCTACGAGCAGTACTTC,CASSVAGGGGYEQYF
NA,TRBJ2-1,16,TRBD2,TRBV12-5,TGTGCTAGTGGTATCACTAGCGGGGGCCCCTACAATGAGCAGTTCTTC,CASGITSGGPYNEQFF
few,TRBJ2-7,16,TRBD2,TRBV11-2,TGTGCCAGCAGCTCGCCCGCAGCGGGGGAATCCTACGAGCAGTACTTC,CASSSPAAGESYEQYF
NA,TRBJ2-7,15,TRBD1,TRBV5-1,TGCGCCAGCAGCCTGGACAGGGCTTTCTCCTACGAGCAGTACTTC,CASSLDRAFSYEQYF
NA,TRBJ2-7,14,TRBD1,TRBV4-1,TGCGCCAGCAGCCTAGGGACAGGTATCTACGAGCAGTACTTC,CASSLGTGIYEQYF
NA,TRBJ1-2,14,TRBD1,TRBV19,TGTGCCAGTAGTAGTGGGGACAGGGCGGATGGCTACACCTTC,CASSSGDRADGYTF
once,TRBJ1-2,17,TRBD1,TRBV2,TGTGCCAGCAGTGAAGCGCGACAGGGGGCGAGGAAAGCTGGCTACACCTTC,CASSEARQGARKAGYTF
NA,TRBJ1-2,12,TRBD1,TRBV28,TGTGCCAGCAGATCGACAGGGGGCGCGAACACCTTC,CASRSTGGANTF
NA,TRBJ2-5,13,NA,TRBV6-5,TGTGCCAGCACCCGGACAAGGGGAGAGACCCAGTACTTC,CASTRTRGETQYF
NA,TRBJ2-2,12,NA,TRBV7-8,TGTGCCAGCAGCCCACAAACCGGGGAGCTGTTTTTT,CASSPQTGELFF
NA,TRBJ1-1,15,NA,TRBV5-1,TGCGCCAGCAGCTTGGCCGCAGGATCCTTGTCTGAAGCTTTCTTT,CASSLAAGSLSEAFF
NA,TRBJ1-3,15,NA,TRBV7-9,TGTGCCAGCAGCCCCTTGGGGCACTCTGGAAACACCATATATTTT,CASSPLGHSGNTIYF
NA,TRBJ2-2,14,NA,TRBV27,TGTGCCAGCAAAGGGGGAGCGAACACCGGGGAGCTGTTTTTT,CASKGGANTGELFF
NA,TRBJ2-7,14,TRBD1,TRBV18,TGTGCCAGCTCACCCGGACAGGGTCAGGACGAGCAGTACTTC,CASSPGQGQDEQYF
NA,TRBJ2-3,16,NA,TRBV27,TGTGCCAGCAGTTTATCTTGGCAGGGAAGGACAGATACGCAGTATTTT,CASSLSWQGRTDTQYF
NA,TRBJ2-3,15,TRBD2,TRBV7-9,TGTGCCAGCAGCTCGGGACTAGCGCGTACAGATACGCAGTATTTT,CASSSGLARTDTQYF
NA,TRBJ2-3,15,TRBD1,TRBV19,TGTGCCAGTAGTATCGGGACAGCTCCCGGAGATACGCAGTATTTT,CASSIGTAPGDTQYF
NA,TRBJ1-2,15,NA,TRBV7-3,TGTGCCAGCAGCCCCCCTTTGGGCCAGGTCTATGGCTACACCTTC,CASSPPLGQVYGYTF
NA,TRBJ2-5,17,NA,TRBV25-1,TGTGCCAGCAGTGAACGAAGGGGCTTAAGGTCCCAAGAGACCCAGTACTTC,CASSERRGLRSQETQYF
NA,TRBJ2-2,13,NA,TRBV11-2,TGTGCCAGCAGCTCCCGTCCCACCGGGGAGCTGTTTTTT,CASSSRPTGELFF
NA,TRBJ1-6,19,TRBD1,TRBV5-1,TGCGCCAGCAGCTTGGAGGGACAGGGTATGATCGGGGGAAATTCACCCCTCCACTTT,CASSLEGQGMIGGNSPLHF
NA,TRBJ2-3,17,TRBD2,TRBV12-5,TGTGCTAGTGGTTTGGTTAGCGGGGGGCCGGATACAGATACGCAGTATTTT,CASGLVSGGPDTDTQYF